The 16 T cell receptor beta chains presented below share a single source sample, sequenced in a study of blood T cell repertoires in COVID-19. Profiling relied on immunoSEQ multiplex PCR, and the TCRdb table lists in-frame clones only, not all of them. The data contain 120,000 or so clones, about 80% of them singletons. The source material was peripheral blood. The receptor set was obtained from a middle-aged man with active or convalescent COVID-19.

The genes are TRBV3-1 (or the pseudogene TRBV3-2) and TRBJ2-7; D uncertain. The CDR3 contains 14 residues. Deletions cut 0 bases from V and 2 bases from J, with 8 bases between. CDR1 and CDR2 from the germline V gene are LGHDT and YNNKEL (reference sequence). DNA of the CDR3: TGTGCCAGCAGCCAAGACGGCAGCGCCTACGAGCAGTACTTC. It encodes CASSQDGSAYEQYF.

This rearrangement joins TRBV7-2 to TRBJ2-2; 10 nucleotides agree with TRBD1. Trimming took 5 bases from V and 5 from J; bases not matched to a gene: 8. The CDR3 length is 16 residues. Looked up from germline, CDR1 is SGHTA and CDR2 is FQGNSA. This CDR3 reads CASSPGQGILTGELFF. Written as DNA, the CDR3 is TGTGCCAGCAGCCCGGGACAGGGGATACTGACCGGGGAGCTGTTTTTT.

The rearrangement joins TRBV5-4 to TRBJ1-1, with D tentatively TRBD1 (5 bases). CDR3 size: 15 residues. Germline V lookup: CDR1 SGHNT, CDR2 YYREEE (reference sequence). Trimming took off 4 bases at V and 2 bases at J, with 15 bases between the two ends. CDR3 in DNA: TGTGCCAGCAGCCCTGACAGCCAAGTAAACACTGAAGCTTTCTTT. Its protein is CASSPDSQVNTEAFF.

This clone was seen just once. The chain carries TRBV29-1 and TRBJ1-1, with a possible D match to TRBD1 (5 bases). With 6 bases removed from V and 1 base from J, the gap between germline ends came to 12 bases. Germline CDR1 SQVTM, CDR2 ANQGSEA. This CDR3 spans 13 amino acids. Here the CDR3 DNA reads TGCAGCGTGGCAGGGTTTGGGAACACTGAAGCTTTCTTT. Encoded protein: CSVAGFGNTEAFF.

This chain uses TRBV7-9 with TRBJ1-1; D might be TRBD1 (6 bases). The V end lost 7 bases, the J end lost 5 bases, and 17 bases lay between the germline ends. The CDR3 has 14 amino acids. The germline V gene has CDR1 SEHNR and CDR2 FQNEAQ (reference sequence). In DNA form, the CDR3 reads TGTGCCAGCAAGACTTCCGGGACACCTACTGAAGCTTTCTTT. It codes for CASKTSGTPTEAFF.

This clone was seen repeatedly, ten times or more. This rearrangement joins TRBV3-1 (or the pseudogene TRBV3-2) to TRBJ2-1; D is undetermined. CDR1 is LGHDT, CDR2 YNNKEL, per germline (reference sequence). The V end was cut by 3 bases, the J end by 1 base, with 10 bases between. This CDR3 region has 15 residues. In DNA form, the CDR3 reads TGTGCCAGCAGCCACCCCTCCGAGTCCTACAATGAGCAGTTCTTC. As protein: CASSHPSESYNEQFF.

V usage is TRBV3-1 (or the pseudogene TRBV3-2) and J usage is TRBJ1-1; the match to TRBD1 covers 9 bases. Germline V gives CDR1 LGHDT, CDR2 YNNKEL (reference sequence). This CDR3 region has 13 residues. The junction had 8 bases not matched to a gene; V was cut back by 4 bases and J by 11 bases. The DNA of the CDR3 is TGTGCCAGCAGCCTGCTACAGGGGGCGGACGCTTTCTTT. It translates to CASSLLQGADAFF.

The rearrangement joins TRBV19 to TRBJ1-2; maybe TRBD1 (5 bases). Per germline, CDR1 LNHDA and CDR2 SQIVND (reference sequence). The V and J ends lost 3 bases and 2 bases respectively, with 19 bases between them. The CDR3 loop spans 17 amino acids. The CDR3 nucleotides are TGTGCCAGTAGTATTGGATGGGGCCTTGCCATCAACTATGGCTACACCTTC. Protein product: CASSIGWGLAINYGYTF. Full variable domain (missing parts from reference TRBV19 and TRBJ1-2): DGGITQSPKYLFRKEGQNVTLSCEQNLNHDAMYWYRQDPGQGLRLIYYSQIVNDFQKGDIAEGYSVSREKKESFPLTVTSAQKNPTAFYLCASSIGWGLAINYGYTFGSGTRLTVV.

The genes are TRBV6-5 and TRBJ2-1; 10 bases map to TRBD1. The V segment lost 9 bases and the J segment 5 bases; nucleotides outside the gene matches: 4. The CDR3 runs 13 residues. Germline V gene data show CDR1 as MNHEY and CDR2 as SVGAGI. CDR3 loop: CASLDRGNNEQFF. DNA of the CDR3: TGTGCCAGTTTGGACAGGGGGAACAATGAGCAGTTCTTC.

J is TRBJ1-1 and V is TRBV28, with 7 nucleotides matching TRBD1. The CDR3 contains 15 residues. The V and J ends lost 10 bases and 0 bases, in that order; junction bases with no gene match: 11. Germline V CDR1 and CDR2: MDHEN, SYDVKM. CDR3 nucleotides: TGTGCCACCGTACCAGGGACAGCGATGAACACTGAAGCTTTCTTT. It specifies CATVPGTAMNTEAFF.

CDR3 DNA: TGTGCCAGCAGTTTCACAGGGACAAGCACAGATACGCAGTATTTT. It encodes CASSFTGTSTDTQYF. The gene calls are TRBV11-3 and TRBJ2-3; possible D gene TRBD1, 6 bases. CDR3 size: 15 residues. V gave up 6 bases and J gave up 0 bases, with 13 bases separating them. CDR1 is SGHNT and CDR2 is YENEEA in the germline V gene.

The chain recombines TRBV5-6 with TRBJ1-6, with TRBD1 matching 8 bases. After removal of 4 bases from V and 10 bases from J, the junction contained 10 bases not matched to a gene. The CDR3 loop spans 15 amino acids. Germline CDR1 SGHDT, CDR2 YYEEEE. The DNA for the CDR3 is TGTGCCAGCAGCGCTCACAGGGGGAGAAGGTCACCCCTCCACTTT. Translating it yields CASSAHRGRRSPLHF.

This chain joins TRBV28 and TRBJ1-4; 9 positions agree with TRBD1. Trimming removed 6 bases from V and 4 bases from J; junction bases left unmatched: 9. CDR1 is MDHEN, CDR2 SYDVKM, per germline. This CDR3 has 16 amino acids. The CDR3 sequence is CASRNPQGAINEKLFF. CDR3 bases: TGTGCCAGCAGGAACCCACAGGGGGCGATTAATGAAAAACTGTTTTTT. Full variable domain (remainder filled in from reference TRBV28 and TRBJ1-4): DVKVTQSSRYLVKRTGEKVFLECVQDMDHENMFWYRQDPGLGLRLIYFSYDVKMKEKGDIPEGYSVSREKKERFSLILESASTNQTSMYLCASRNPQGAINEKLFFGSGTQLSVL.

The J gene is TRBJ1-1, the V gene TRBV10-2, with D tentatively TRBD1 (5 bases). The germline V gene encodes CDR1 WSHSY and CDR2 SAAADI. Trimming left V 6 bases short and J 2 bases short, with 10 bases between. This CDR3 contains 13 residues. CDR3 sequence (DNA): TGCGCCAGCAGCACAGGTACTAACACTGAAGCTTTCTTT. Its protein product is CASSTGTNTEAFF.

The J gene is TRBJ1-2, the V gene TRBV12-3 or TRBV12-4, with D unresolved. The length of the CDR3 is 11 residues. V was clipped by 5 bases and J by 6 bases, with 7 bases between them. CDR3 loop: CASSPLHGYTF. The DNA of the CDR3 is TGTGCCAGCAGTCCCCTCCATGGCTACACCTTC.

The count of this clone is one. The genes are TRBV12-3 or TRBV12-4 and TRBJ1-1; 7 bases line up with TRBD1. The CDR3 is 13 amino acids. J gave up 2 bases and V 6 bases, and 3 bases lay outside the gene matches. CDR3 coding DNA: TGTGCCAGCAGCCGACAGGGTAACACTGAAGCTTTCTTT. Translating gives CASSRQGNTEAFF.